Sequencing of this T cell receptor (beta chain) was carried out in a study of post-analysis software for immune sequencing data. Built from TCR beta cDNA, the libraries had unique molecular identifiers in them. Each sample of about 0.9 to 11 million input T cells yielded 500,000 or so cDNA molecules, so each molecule approximated one T cell. TCRdb recomputed calls from the PCR reads with MiXCR, one row per CDR3 protein. Of over 700,000 distinct CDR3 sequences listed, roughly 30% are singletons. In regard to this clonotype: What it binds is not known.

Broader study findings: About 5 TRBV segments were more frequent in patients than controls; TRBV5-6, TRBV5-1 and TRBV20-1 belonged to this group.

The CDR3 totals 16 residues. From germline, CDR1 is MRHNA and CDR2 SNTAGT. After removal of 2 bases from V and 4 bases from J, the junction contained 3 bases not matched to a gene. V and J are TRBV6-4 and TRBJ2-1, with 12 bases that match TRBD2. This clonotype was sampled from a girl between 5 and 17 years old with multiple sclerosis. The sequencing sample was made of blood. The CDR3 nucleotides read TGTGCCAGCAGTGACGTAGGGACTAGCGGGTACAATGAGCAGTTCTTC. It yields the protein CASSDVGTSGYNEQFF.